The clone carrying this TCR beta chain has only a few counts. The antigen is unknown. V was cut by 2 bases and J by 3 bases, with 8 bases left in between. Germline CDR1 is SGHAT and CDR2 is FQNNGV. This CDR3 comprises 13 residues. This specimen belongs to a study of beta chain features in type 1 diabetes. Study conclusions and caveats: Possible PCR preference for shorter templates applied equally to patients and controls. Type 1 diabetes patients had TCRB CDR3s that were shorter (moderately but significantly so) in all four CD4+ subsets. The naive, central memory and Treg TCRB repertoires of patients appeared to be more similar to one another than those of healthy donors.

Reverse transcribing all isolated RNA meant expressed TCRB transcripts were sequenced. Clones were read by immunoSEQ multiplex PCR, and TCRdb kept only the in-frame ones, dropping some. The sample has about 270,000 clones; 13% to 15% are singletons. The chain has TRBV11-2 and TRBJ2-7; maybe TRBD2 (5 bases). Source material: naive CD4+ T cells from blood. The sequence derives from a man aged 25 to 40 with type 1 diabetes. The CDR3 is CASSLSGNYEQYF. Here the CDR3 DNA reads TGTGCCAGCAGCTTATCGGGGAACTACGAGCAGTACTTC.